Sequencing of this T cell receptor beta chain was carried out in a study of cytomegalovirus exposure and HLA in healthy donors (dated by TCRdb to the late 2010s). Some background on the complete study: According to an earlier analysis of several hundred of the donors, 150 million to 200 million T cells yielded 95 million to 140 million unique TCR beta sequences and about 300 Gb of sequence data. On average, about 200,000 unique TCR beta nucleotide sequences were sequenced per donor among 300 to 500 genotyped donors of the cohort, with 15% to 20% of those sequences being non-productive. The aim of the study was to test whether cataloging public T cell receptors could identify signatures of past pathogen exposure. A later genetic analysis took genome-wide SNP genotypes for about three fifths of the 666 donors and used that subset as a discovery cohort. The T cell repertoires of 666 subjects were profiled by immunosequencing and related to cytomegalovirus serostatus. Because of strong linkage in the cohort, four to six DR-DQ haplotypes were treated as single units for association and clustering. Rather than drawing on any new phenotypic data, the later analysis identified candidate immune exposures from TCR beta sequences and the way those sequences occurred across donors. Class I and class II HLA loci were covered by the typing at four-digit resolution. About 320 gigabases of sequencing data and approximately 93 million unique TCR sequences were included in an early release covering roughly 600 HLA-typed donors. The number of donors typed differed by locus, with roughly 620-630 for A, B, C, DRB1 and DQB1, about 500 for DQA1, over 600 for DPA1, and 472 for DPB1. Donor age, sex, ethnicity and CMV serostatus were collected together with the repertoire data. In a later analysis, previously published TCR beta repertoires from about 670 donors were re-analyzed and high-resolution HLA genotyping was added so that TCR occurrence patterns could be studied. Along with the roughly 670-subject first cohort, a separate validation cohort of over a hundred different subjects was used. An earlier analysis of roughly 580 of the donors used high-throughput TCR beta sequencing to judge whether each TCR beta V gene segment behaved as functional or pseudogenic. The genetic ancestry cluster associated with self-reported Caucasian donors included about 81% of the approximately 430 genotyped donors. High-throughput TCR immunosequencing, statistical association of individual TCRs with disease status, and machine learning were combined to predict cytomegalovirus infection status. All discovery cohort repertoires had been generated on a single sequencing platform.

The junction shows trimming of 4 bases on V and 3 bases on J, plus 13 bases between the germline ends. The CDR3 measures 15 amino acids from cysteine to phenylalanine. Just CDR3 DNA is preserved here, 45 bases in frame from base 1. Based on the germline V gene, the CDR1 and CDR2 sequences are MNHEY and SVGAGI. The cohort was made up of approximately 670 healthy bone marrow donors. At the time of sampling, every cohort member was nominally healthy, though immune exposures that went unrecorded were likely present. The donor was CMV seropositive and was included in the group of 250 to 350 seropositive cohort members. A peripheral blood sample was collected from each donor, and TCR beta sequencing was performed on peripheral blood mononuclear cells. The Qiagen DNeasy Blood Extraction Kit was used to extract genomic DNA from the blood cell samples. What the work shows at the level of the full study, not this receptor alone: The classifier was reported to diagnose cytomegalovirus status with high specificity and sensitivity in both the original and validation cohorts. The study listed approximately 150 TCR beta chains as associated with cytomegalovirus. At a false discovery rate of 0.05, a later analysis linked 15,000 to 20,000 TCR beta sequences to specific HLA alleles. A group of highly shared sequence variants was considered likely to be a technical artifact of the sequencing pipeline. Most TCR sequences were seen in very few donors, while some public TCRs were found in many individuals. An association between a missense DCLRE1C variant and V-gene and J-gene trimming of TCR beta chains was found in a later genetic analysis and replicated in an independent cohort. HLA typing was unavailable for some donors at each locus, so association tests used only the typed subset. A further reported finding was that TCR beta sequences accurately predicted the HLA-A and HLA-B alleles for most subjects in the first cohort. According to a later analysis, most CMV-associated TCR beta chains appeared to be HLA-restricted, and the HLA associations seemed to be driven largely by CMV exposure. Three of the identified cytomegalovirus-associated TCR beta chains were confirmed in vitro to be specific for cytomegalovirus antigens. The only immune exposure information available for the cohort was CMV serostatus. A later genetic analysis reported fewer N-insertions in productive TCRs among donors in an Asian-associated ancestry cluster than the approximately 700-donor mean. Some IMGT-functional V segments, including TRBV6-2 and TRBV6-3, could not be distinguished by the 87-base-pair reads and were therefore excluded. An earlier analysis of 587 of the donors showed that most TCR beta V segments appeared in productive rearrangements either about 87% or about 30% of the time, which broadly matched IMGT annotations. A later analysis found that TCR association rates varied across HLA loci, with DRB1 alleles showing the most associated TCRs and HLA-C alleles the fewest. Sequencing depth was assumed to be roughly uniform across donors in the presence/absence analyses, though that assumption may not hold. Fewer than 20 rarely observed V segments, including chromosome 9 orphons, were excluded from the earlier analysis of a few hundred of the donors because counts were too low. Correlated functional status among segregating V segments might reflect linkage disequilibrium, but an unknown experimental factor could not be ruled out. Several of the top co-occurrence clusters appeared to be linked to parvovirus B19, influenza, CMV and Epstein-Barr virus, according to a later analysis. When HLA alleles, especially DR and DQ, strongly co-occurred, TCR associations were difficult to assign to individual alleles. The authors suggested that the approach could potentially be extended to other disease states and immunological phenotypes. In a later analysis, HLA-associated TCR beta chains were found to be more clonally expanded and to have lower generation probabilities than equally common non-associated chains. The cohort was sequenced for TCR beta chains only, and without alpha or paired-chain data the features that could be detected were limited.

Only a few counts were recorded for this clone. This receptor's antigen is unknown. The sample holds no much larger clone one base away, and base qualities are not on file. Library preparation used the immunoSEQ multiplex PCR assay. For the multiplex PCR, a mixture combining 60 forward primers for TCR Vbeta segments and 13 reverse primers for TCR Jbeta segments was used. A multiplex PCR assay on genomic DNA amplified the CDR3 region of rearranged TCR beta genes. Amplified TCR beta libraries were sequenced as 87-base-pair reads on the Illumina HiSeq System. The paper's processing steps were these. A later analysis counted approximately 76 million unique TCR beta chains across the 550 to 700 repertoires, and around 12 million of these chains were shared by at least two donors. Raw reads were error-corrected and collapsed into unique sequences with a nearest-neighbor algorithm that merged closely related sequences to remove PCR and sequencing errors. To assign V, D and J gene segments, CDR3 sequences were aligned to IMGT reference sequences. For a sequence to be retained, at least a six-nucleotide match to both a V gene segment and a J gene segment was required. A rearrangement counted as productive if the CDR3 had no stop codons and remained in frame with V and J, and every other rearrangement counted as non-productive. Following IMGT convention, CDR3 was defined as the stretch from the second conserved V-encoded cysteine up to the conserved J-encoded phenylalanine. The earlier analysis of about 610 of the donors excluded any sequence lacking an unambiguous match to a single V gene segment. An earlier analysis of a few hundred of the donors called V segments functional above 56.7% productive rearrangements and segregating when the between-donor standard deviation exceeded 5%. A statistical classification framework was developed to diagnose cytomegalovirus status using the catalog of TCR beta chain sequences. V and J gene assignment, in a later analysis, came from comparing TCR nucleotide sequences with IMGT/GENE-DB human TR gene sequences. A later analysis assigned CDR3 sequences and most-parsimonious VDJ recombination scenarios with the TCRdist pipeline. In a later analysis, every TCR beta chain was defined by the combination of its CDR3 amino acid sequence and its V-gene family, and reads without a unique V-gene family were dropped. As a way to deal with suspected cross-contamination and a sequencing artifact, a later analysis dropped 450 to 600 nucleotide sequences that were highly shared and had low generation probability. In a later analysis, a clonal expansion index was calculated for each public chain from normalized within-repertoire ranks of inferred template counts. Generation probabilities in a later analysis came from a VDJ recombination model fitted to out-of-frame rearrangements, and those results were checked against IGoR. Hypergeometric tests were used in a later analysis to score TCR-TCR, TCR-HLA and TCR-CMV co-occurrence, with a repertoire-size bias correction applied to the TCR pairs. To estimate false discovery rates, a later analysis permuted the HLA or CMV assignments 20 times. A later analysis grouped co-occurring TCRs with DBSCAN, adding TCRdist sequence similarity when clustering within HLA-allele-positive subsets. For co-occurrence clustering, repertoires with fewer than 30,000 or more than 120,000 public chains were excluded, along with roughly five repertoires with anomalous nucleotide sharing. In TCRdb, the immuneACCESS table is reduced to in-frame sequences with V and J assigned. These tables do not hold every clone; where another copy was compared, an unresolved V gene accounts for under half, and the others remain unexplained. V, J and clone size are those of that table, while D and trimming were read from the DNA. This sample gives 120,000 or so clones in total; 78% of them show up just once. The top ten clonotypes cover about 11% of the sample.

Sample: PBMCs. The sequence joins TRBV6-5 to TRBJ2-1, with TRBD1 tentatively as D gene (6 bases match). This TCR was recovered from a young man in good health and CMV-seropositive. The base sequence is TGTGCCAGCAGTTCCCTCAGGGGCTTCTACAATGAGCAGTTCTTC. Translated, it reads CASSSLRGFYNEQFF.